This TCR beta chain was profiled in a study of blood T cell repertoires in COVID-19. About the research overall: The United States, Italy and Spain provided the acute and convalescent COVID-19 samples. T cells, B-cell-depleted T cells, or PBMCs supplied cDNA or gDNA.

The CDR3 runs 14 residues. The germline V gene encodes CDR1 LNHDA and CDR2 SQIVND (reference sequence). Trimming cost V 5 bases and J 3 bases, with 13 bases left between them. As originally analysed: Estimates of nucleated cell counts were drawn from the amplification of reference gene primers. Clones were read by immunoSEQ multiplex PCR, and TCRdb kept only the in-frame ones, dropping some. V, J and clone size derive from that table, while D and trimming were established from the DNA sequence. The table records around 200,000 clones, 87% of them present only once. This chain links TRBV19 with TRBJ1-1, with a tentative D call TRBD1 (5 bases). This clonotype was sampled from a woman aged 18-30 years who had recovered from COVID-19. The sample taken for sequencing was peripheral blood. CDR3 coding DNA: TGTGCCAGTAGTGGTCGCGGGGGGGACACTGAAGCTTTCTTT. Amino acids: CASSGRGGDTEAFF. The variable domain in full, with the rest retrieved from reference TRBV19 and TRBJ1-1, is DGGITQSPKYLFRKEGQNVTLSCEQNLNHDAMYWYRQDPGQGLRLIYYSQIVNDFQKGDIAEGYSVSREKKESFPLTVTSAQKNPTAFYLCASSGRGGDTEAFFGQGTRLTVV.